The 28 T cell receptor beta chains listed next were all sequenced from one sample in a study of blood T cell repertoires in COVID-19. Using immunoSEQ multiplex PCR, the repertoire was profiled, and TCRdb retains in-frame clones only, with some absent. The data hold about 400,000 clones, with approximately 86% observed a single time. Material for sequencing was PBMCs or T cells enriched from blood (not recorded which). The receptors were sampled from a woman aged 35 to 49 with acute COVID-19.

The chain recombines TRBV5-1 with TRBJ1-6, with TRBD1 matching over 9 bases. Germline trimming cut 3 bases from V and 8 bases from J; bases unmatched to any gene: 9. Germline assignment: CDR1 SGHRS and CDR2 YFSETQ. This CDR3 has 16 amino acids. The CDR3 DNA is TGCGCCAGCAGCTCGGGACAGGGTTTTATGGATTCACCCCTCCACTTT. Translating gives CASSSGQGFMDSPLHF. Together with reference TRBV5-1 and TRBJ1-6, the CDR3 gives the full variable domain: KAGVTQTPRYLIKTRGQQVTLSCSPISGHRSVSWYQQTPGQGLQFLFEYFSETQRNKGNFPGRFSGRQFSNSRSEMNVSTLELGDSALYLCASSSGQGFMDSPLHFGNGTRLTVT.

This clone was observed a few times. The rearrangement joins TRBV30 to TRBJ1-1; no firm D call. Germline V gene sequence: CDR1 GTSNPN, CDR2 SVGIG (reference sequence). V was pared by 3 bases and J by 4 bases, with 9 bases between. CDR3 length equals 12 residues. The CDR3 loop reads CAWSKEVTEAFF. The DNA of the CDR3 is TGTGCCTGGAGCAAGGAGGTCACTGAAGCTTTCTTT.

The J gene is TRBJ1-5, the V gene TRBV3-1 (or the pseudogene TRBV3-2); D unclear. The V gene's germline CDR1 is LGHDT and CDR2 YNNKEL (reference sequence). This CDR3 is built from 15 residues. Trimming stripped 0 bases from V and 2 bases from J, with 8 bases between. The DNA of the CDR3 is TGTGCCAGCAGCCAAGATTCCGGGGGCAATCAGCCCCAGCATTTT. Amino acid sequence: CASSQDSGGNQPQHF.

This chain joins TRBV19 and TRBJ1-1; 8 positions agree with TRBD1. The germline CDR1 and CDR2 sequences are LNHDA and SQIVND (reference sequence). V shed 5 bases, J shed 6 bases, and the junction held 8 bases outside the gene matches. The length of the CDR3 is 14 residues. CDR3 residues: CASSPRGQYSEAFF. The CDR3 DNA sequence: TGTGCCAGTAGTCCCAGGGGGCAGTATTCTGAAGCTTTCTTT.

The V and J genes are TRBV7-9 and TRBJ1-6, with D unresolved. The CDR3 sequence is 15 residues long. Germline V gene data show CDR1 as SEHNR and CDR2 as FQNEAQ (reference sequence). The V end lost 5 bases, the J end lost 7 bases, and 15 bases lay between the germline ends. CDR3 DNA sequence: TGTGCCAGCAGCCCCCACCTAGATCCGAATTCACCCCTCCACTTT. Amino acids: CASSPHLDPNSPLHF. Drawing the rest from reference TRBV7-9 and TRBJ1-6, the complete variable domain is DTGVSQNPRHKITKRGQNVTFRCDPISEHNRLYWYRQTLGQGPEFLTYFQNEAQLEKSRLLSDRFSAERPKGSFSTLEIQRTEQGDSAMYLCASSPHLDPNSPLHFGNGTRLTVT.

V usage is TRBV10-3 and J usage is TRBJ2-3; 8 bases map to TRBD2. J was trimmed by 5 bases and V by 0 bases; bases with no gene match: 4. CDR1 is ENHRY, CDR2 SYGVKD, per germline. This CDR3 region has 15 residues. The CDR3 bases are TGTGCCATCAGTGAGTCTAGCGGGGATATAGATACGCAGTATTTT. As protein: CAISESSGDIDTQYF.

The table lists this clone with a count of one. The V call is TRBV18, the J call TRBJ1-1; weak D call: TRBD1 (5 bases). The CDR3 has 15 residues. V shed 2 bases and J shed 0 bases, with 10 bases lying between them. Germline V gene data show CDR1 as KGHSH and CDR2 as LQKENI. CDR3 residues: CASSPTSRVNTEAFF. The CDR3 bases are TGTGCCAGCTCACCAACCTCCAGGGTGAACACTGAAGCTTTCTTT.

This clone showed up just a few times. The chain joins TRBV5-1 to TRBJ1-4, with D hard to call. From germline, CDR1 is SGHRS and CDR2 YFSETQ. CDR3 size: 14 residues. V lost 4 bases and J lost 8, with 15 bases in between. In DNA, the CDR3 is TGCGCCAGCAGCCTGAGGGAAGCCGGGGAAAAACTGTTTTTT. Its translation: CASSLREAGEKLFF.

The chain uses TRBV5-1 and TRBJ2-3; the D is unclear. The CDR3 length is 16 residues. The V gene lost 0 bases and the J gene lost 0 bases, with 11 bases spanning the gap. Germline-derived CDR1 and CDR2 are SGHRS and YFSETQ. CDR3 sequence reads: CASSLGGNPSTDTQYF. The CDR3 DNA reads TGCGCCAGCAGCTTGGGCGGAAACCCTAGCACAGATACGCAGTATTTT.

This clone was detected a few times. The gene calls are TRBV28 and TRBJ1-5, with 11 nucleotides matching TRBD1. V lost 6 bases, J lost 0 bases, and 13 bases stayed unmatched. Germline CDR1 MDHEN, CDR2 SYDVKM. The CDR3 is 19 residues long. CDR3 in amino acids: CASRRSLGQGDYSNQPQHF. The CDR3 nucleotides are TGTGCCAGCAGGCGCTCGCTGGGACAGGGGGACTATAGCAATCAGCCCCAGCATTTT. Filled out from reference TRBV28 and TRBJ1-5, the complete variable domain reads DVKVTQSSRYLVKRTGEKVFLECVQDMDHENMFWYRQDPGLGLRLIYFSYDVKMKEKGDIPEGYSVSREKKERFSLILESASTNQTSMYLCASRRSLGQGDYSNQPQHFGDGTRLSIL.

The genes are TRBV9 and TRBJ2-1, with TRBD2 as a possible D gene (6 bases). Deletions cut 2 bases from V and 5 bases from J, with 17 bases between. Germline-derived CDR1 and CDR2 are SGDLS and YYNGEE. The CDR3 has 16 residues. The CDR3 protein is CASSVFGGWTHNEQFF. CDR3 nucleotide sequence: TGTGCCAGCAGCGTTTTTGGGGGGTGGACTCACAATGAGCAGTTCTTC. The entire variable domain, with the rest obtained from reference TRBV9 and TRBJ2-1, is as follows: DSGVTQTPKHLITATGQRVTLRCSPRSGDLSVYWYQQSLDQGLQFLIQYYNGEERAKGNILERFSAQQFPDLHSELNLSSLELGDSALYFCASSVFGGWTHNEQFFGPGTRLTVL.

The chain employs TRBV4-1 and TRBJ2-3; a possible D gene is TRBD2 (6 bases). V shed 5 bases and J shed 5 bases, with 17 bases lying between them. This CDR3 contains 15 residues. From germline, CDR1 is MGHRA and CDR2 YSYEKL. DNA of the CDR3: TGCGCCAGCAGCACAGCGGGCAGGGCGGGAGATACGCAGTATTTT. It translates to CASSTAGRAGDTQYF.

CDR3 sequence reads: CAWSVGGDQETQYF. CDR3 DNA: TGTGCCTGGAGTGTCGGCGGGGATCAAGAGACCCAGTACTTC. The chain couples TRBV30 to TRBJ2-5; tentatively, D is TRBD2 (6 bases). Germline CDR1 is GTSNPN and CDR2 is SVGIG (reference sequence). This CDR3 region has 14 residues. Trimming removed 0 bases at V and 2 bases at J, with 10 bases between.

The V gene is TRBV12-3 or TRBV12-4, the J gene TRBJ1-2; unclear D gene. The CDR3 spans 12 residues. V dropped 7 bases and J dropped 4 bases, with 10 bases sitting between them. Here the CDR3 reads CASNAGFYGYTF. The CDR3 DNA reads TGTGCCAGCAACGCCGGGTTCTATGGCTACACCTTC.

The CDR3 region is CASSQIQGTEAFF. DNA for the CDR3: TGTGCCAGCAGCCAAATACAGGGGACTGAAGCTTTCTTT. This chain joins TRBV7-2 and TRBJ1-1, with 7 positions matching TRBD1. V lost 5 bases and J lost 5; bases outside the gene matches: 5. Germline-derived CDR1 and CDR2 are SGHTA and FQGNSA. This CDR3 has 13 amino acids.

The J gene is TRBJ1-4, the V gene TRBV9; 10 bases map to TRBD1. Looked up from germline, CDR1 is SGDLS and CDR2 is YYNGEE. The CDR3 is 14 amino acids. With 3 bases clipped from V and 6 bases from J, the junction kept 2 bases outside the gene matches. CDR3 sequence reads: CASSDGTGDEKLFF. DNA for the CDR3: TGTGCCAGCAGCGACGGGACAGGGGATGAAAAACTGTTTTTT.

CDR3 sequence reads: CASSVRDDQPQHF. The DNA for the CDR3 is TGTGCCAGCAGCGTCAGGGATGATCAGCCCCAGCATTTT. The chain carries TRBV11-2 and TRBJ1-5, with TRBD1 as a possible D gene (5 bases). CDR1 is SGHAT and CDR2 is FQNNGV in the germline V gene. With 5 bases removed from V and 5 bases from J, the gap between germline ends came to 10 bases. The CDR3 has 13 residues.

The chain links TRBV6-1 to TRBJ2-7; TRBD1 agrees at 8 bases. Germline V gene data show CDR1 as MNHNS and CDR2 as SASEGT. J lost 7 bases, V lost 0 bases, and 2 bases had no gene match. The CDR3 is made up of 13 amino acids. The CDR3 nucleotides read TGTGCCAGCAGTGAAGCGAGGACAGGGGAGCAGTACTTC. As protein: CASSEARTGEQYF.

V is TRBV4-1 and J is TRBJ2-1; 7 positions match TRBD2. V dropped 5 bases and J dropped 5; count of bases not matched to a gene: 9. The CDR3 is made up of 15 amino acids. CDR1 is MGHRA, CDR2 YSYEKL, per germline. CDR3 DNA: TGCGCCAGCAGCAACCGGGACTACCTGAACAATGAGCAGTTCTTC. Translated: CASSNRDYLNNEQFF.

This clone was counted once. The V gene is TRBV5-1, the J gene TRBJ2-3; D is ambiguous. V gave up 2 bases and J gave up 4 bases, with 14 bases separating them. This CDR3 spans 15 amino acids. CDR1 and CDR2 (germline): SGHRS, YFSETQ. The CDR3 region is CASSFQDAYPDTQYF. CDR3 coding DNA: TGCGCCAGCAGCTTTCAAGATGCGTACCCAGATACGCAGTATTTT.

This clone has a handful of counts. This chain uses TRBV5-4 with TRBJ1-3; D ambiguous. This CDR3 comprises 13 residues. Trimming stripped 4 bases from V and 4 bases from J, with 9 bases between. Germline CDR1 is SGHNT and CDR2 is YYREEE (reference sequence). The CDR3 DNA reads TGTGCCAGCAGCGAGAAAACGGGAAACACCATATATTTT. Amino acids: CASSEKTGNTIYF.

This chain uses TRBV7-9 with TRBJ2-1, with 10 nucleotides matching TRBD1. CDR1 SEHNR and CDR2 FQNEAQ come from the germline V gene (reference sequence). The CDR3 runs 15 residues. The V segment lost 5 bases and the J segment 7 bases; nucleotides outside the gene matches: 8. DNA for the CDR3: TGTGCCAGCAGCCCAGGACAGGGGGATGGGAATGAGCAGTTCTTC. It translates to CASSPGQGDGNEQFF.

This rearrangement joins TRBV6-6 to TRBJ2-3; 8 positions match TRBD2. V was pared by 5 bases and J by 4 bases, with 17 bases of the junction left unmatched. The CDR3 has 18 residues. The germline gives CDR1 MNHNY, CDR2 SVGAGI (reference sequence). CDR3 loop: CASSLPVRGLGRADTQYF. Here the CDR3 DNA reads TGTGCCAGCAGTCTCCCCGTCCGGGGACTAGGTAGGGCAGATACGCAGTATTTT.

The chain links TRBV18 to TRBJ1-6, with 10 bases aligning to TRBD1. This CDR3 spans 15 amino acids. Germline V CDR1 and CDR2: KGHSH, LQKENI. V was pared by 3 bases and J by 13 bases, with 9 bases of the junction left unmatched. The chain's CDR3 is CASSPTRQGARPLHF. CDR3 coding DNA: TGTGCCAGCTCACCCACAAGACAGGGGGCAAGGCCCCTCCACTTT.

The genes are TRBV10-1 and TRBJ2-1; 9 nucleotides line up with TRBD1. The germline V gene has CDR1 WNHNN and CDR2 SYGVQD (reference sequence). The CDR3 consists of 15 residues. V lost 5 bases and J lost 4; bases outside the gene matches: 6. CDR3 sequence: CASSKTGQGYNEQFF. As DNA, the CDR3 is TGCGCCAGCAGTAAAACAGGACAGGGGTACAATGAGCAGTTCTTC.

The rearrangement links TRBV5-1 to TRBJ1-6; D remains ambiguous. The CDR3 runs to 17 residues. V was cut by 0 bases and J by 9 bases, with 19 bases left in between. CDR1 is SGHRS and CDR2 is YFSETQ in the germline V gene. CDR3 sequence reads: CASSLVVSTLNSSPLHF. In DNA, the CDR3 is TGCGCCAGCAGCTTGGTGGTCTCCACGTTGAATAGTTCACCCCTCCACTTT.

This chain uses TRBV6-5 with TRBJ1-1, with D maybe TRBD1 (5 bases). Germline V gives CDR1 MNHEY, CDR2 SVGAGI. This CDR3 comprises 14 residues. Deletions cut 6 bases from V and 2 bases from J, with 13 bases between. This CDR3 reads CASRTPRTNTEAFF. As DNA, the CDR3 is TGTGCCAGCAGGACCCCCCGGACAAACACTGAAGCTTTCTTT.

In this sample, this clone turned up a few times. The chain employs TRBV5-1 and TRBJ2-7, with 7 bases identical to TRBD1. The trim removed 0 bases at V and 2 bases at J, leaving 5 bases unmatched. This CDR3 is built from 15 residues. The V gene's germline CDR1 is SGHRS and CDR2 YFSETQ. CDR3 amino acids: CASSLGQGSTYEQYF. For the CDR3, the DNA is TGCGCCAGCAGCTTGGGACAGGGATCCACCTACGAGCAGTACTTC.